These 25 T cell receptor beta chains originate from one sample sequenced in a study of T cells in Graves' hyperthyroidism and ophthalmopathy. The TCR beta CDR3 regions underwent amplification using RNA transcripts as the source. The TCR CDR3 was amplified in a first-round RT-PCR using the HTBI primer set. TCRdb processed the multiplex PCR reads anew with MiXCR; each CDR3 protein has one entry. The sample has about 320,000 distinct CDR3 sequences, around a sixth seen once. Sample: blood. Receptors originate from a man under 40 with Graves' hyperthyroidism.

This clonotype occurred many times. CDR3 coding DNA: TGTGCCAGCAGTTCTCCTAAACAGGGGACTAACTATGGCTACACCTTC. Translated: CASSSPKQGTNYGYTF. This chain uses TRBV28 with TRBJ1-2; 7 nucleotides match TRBD1. CDR3 length equals 16 residues. With V trimmed by 4 bases and J by 0 bases, 8 bases remained unmatched. The germline CDR1 and CDR2 sequences are MDHEN and SYDVKM.

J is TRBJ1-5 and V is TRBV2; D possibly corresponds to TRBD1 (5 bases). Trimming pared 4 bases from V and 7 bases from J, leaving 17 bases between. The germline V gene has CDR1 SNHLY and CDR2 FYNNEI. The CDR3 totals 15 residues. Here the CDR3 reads CASSVPRMGRQPQHF. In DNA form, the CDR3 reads TGTGCCAGCAGTGTTCCCAGGATGGGGCGGCAGCCCCAGCATTTT.

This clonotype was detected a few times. The CDR3 loop reads CASSWSASSYNEQFF. In nucleotides, the CDR3 is TGTGCCAGTAGTTGGAGCGCATCCTCCTACAATGAGCAGTTCTTC. The chain carries TRBV19 and TRBJ2-1; D is ambiguous. Per germline, CDR1 LNHDA and CDR2 SQIVND (reference sequence). The CDR3 loop spans 15 amino acids. Trimming removed 5 bases from V and 0 bases from J, with 11 bases in between.

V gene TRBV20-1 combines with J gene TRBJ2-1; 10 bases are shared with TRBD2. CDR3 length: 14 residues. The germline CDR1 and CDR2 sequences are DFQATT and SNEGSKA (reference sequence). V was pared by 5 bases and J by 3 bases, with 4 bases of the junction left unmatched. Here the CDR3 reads CSAGTSGIYNEQFF. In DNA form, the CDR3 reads TGCAGTGCTGGTACTAGCGGGATCTACAATGAGCAGTTCTTC.

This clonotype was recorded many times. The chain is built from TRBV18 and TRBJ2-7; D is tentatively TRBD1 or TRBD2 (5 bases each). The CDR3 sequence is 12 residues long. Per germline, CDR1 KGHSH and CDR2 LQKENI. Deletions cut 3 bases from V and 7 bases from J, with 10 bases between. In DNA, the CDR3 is TGTGCCAGCTCACCGGGGGACCTGGAGCAGTACTTC. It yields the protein CASSPGDLEQYF.

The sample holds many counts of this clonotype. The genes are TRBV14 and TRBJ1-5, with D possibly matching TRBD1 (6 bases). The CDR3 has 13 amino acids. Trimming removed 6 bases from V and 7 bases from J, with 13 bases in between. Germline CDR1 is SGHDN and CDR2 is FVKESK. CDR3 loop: CASRTGWIQPQHF. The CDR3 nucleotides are TGTGCCAGCAGAACAGGGTGGATCCAGCCCCAGCATTTT. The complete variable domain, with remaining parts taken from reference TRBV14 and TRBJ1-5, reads EAGVTQFPSHSVIEKGQTVTLRCDPISGHDNLYWYRRVMGKEIKFLLHFVKESKQDESGMPNNRFLAERTGGTYSTLKVQPAELEDSGVYFCASRTGWIQPQHFGDGTRLSIL.

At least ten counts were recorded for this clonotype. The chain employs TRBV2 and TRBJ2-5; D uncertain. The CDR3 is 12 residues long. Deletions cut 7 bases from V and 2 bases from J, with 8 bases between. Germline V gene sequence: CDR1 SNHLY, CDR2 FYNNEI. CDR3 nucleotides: TGTGCCAGCACCCAGAGTCAAGAGACCCAGTACTTC. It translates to CASTQSQETQYF.

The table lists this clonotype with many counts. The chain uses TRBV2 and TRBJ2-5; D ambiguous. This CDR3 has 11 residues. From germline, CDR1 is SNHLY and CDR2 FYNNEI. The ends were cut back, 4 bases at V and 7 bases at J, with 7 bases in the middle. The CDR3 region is CASSGERTQYF. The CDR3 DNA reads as TGTGCCAGCAGTGGAGAGCGGACCCAGTACTTC.

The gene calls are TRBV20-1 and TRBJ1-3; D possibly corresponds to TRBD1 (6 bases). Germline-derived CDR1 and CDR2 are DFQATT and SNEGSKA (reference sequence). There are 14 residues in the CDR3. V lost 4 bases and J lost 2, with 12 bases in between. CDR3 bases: TGCAGTGCTATGATCGCAGGGGCTGGAAACACCATATATTTT. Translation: CSAMIAGAGNTIYF.

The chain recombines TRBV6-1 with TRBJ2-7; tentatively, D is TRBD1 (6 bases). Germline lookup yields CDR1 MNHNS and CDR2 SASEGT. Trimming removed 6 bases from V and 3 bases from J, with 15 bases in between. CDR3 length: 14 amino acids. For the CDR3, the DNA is TGTGCCAGCAGGAACCGGGACACGTTCTACGAGCAGTACTTC. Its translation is CASRNRDTFYEQYF.

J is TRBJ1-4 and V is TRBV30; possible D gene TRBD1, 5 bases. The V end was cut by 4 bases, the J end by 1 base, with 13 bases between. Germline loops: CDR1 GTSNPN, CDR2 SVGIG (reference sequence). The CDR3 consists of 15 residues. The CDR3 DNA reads TGTGCCTGGATGAGCCAAGGGGTAACTAATGAAAAACTGTTTTTT. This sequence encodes CAWMSQGVTNEKLFF.

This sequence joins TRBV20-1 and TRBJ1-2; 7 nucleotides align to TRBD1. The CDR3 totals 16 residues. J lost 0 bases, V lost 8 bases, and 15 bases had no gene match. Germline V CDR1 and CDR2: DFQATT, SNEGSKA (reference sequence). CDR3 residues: CSSPTGTARSNYGYTF. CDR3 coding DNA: TGCAGTTCCCCTACTGGGACAGCACGTTCTAACTATGGCTACACCTTC.

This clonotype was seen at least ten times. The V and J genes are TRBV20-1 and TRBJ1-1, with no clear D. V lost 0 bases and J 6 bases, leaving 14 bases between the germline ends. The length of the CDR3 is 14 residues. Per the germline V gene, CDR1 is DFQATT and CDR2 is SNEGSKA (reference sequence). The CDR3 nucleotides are TGCAGTGCTAGAGATCGGACCGCCGCTGCTGAAGCTTTCTTT. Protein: CSARDRTAAAEAFF.

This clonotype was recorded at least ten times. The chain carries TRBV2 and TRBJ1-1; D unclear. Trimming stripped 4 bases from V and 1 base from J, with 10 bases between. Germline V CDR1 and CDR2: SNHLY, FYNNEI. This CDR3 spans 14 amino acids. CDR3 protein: CASSGRHRNTEAFF. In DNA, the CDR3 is TGTGCCAGCAGTGGTAGACACCGGAACACTGAAGCTTTCTTT.

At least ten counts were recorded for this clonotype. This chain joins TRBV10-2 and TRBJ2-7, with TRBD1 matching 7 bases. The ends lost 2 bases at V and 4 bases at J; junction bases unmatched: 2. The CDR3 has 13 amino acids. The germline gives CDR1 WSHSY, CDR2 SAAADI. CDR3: CASSEDRVYEQYF. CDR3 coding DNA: TGCGCCAGCAGTGAGGACAGGGTGTACGAGCAGTACTTC.

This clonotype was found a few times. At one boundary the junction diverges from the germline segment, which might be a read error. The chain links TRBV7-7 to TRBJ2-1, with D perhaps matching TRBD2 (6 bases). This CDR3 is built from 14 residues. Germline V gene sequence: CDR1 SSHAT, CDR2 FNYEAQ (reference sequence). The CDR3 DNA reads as TGTGCTAGCAGCCCTTGGGGGGACGGGCCAGAGCAGTTCTTC. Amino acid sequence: CASSPWGDGPEQFF.

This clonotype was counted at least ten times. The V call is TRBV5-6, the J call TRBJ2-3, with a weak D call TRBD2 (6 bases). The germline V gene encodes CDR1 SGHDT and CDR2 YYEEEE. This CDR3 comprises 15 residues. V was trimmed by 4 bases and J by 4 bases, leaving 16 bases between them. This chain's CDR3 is CASSDEGTLADTQYF. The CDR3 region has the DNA TGTGCCAGCAGCGACGAAGGGACTCTCGCAGATACGCAGTATTTT. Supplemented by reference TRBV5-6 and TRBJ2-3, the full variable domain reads DAGVTQSPTHLIKTRGQQVTLRCSPKSGHDTVSWYQQALGQGPQFIFQYYEEEERQRGNFPDRFSGHQFPNYSSELNVNALLLGDSALYLCASSDEGTLADTQYFGPGTRLTVL.

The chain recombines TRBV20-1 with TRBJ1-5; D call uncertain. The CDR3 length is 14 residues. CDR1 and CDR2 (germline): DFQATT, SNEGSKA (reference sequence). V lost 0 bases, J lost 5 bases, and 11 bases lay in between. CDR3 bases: TGCAGTGCTAGAGATATGGACGTAGATCAGCCCCAGCATTTT. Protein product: CSARDMDVDQPQHF.

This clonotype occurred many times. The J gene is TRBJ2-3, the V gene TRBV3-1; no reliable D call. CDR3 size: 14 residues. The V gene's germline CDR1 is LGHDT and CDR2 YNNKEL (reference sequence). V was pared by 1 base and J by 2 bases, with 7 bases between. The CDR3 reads CASSQAVNTDTQYF. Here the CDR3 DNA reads TGTGCCAGCAGCCAAGCAGTGAACACAGATACGCAGTATTTT.

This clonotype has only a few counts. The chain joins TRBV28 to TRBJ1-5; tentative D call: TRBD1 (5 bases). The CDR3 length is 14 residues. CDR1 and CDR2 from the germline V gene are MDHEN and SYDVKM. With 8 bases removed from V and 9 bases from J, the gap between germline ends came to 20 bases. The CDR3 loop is CASLGGSSVSPQHF. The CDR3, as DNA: TGTGCCAGCCTTGGGGGGAGTTCCGTCTCGCCCCAGCATTTT.

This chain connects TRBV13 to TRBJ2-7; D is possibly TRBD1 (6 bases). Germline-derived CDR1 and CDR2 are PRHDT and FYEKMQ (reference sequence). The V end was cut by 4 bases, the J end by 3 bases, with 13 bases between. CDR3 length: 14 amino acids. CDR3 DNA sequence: TGTGCCAGCAGCTCTAGGGAACAGGGCTACGAGCAGTACTTC. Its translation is CASSSREQGYEQYF. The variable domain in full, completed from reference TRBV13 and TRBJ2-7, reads AAGVIQSPRHLIKEKRETATLKCYPIPRHDTVYWYQQGPGQDPQFLISFYEKMQSDKGSIPDRFSAQQFSDYHSELNMSSLELGDSALYFCASSSREQGYEQYFGPGTRLTVT.

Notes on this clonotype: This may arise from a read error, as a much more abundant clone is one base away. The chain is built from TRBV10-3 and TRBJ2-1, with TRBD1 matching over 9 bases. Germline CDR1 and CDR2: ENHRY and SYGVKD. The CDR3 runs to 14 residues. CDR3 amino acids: CATSEGEKGQGKFF. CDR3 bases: TGTGCCACCAGTGAGGGCGAGAAGGGACAGGGAAAGTTCTTC.

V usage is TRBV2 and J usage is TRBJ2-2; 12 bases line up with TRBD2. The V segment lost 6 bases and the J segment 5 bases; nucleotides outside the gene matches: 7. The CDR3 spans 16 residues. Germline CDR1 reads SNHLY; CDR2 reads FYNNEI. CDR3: CASRRLAGVRTGELFF. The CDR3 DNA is TGTGCCAGCAGGAGACTAGCGGGAGTAAGAACCGGGGAGCTGTTTTTT.

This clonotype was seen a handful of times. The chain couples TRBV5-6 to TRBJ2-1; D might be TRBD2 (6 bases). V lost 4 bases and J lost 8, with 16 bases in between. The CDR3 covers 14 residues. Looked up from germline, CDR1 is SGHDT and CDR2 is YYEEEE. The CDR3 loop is CASSGGLRGDEQFF. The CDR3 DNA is TGTGCCAGCAGCGGGGGACTCCGGGGAGATGAGCAGTTCTTC. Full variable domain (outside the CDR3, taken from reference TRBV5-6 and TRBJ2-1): DAGVTQSPTHLIKTRGQQVTLRCSPKSGHDTVSWYQQALGQGPQFIFQYYEEEERQRGNFPDRFSGHQFPNYSSELNVNALLLGDSALYLCASSGGLRGDEQFFGPGTRLTVL.

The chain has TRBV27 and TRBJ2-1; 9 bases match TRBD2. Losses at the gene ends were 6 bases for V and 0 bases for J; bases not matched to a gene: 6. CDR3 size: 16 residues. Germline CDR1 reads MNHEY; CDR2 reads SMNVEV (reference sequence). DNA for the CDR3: TGTGCCAGCAGAACCGATAGCGGGAGCTCCTACAATGAGCAGTTCTTC. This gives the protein CASRTDSGSSYNEQFF.